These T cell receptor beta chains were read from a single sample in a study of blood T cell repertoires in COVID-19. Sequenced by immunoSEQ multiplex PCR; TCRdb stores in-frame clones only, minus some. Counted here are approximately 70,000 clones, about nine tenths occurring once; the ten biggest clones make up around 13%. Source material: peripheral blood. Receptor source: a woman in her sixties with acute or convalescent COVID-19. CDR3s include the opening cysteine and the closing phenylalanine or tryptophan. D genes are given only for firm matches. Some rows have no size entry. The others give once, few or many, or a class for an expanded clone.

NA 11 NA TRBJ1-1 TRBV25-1 TGTGCCAGCAGTCCAGGGGATGAAGCTTTCTTT CASSPGDEAFF
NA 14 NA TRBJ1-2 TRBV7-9 TGTGCCAGCAGCGCGGGTTTGAGCGGCGACGGCTACACCTTC CASSAGLSGDGYTF
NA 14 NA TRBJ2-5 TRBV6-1 TGTGCCAGCAGTGATGGGCAGGCCCAAGAGACCCAGTACTTC CASSDGQAQETQYF
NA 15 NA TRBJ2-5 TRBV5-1 TGCGCCAGCAGCTCGCTCGGCGGGGACGGAGAGACCCAGTACTTC CASSSLGGDGETQYF
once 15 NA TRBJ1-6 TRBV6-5 TGTGCCAGCAGTTACGCGGGACGTGAGAATTCACCCCTCCACTTT CASSYAGRENSPLHF
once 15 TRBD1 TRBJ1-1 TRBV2 TGTGCCAGCAGTGGGAGGACAGGGGGGAACACTGAAGCTTTCTTT CASSGRTGGNTEAFF
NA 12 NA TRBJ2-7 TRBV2 TGTGCCAGCAGTACCAGCTCCTACGAGCAGTACTTC CASSTSSYEQYF
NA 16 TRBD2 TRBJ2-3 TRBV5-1 TGCGCCAGCAGCTCAGTAGCGGGGGGCGCCACAGATACGCAGTATTTT CASSSVAGGATDTQYF
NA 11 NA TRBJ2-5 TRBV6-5 TGTGCCAGCAGTCAGGGGGAGACCCAGTACTTC CASSQGETQYF
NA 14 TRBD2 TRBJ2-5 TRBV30 TGTGCCTGGAGTGTACTAGCGGGGGCTGAGACCCAGTACTTC CAWSVLAGAETQYF
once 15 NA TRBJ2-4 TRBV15 TGTGCCACCAGCAGAGATAAGATGAGGGGGAACATTCAGTACTTC CATSRDKMRGNIQYF
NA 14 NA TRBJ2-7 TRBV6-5 TGTGCCAGCAGTTGGGGCGGTGGCTCCTACGAGCAGTACTTC CASSWGGGSYEQYF
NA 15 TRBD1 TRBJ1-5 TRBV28 TGTGCCAGCAGCCATGACAGGGCTGGGAATCAGCCCCAGCATTTT CASSHDRAGNQPQHF
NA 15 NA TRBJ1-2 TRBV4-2 TGTGCCAGCAGCCAAGCGGTAGGAGAGGGTGGCGGCTACACCTTC CASSQAVGEGGGYTF
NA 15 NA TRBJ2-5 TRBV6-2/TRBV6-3 TGTGCCAGCAGTTACTCGGTGGAGGGGGCAGAGACCCAGTACTTC CASSYSVEGAETQYF
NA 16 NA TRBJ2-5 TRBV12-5 TGTGCTAGTGGTTTGGTACTTACAGGGAGGGCGGAGACCCAGTACTTC CASGLVLTGRAETQYF
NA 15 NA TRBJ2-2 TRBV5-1 TGCGCCAGCAGCAATATCCAGGGGTCCGCCGGGGAGCTGTTTTTT CASSNIQGSAGELFF
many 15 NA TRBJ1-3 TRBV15 TGTGCCACCAGCAGGGGCAAGTCCTCTGGAAACACCATATATTTT CATSRGKSSGNTIYF
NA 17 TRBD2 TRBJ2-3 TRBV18 TGTGCCAGCTCACCACTCCCCTTAGCGGGGGGCACAGATACGCAGTATTTT CASSPLPLAGGTDTQYF
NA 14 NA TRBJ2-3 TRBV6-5 TGTGCCAGCAGCCTCGGGACTCGACCAGATACGCAGTATTTT CASSLGTRPDTQYF
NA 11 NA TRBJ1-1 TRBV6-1 TGTGCCAGCAGTGAAGCGCTCGGAGCTTTCTTT CASSEALGAFF
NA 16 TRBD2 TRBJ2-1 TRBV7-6 TGTGCCAGCAGCTTAGGAAGCGGGGGGGCCGTGAATGAGCAGTTCTTC CASSLGSGGAVNEQFF
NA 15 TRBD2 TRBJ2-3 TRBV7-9 TGTGCCAGCAGCTACTCTACAGCGGGGGGTGATACGCAGTATTTT CASSYSTAGGDTQYF
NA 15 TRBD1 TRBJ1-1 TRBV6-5 TGTGCCAGCAGCAGACTCGTAACAGGGGTCGCTGAAGCTTTCTTT CASSRLVTGVAEAFF
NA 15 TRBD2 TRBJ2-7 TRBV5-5 TGTGCCAGCAGCCCCCACGCGGGGACTAGCACCGAGCAGTACTTC CASSPHAGTSTEQYF
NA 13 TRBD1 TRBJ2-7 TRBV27 TGTGCCAGCTCACAACAGGGGTCCTACGAGCAGTACTTC CASSQQGSYEQYF
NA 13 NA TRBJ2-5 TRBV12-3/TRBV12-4 TGTGCCAGCAGTTTAGTAGGGGAAGAGACCCAGTACTTC CASSLVGEETQYF
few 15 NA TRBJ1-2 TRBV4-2 TGTGCCAGCAGCCTATACCCTGGGGACTCCTATGGCTACACCTTC CASSLYPGDSYGYTF
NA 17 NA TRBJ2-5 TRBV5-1 TGCGCCAGCGCACGCGGGATAGCTGACTACCTACAAGAGACCCAGTACTTC CASARGIADYLQETQYF
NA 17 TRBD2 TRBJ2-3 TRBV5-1 TGCGCCAGCAGCCAGACTAGCGGGGGGATGGTCACAGATACGCAGTATTTT CASSQTSGGMVTDTQYF
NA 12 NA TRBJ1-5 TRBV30 TGTGCCTGGCAGGGTGGCAATCAGCCCCAGCATTTT CAWQGGNQPQHF
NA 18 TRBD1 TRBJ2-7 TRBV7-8 TGTGCCAGCAGCTTAGGTCGGACAGGGGGCAGGGTCGGGTACGAGCAGTACTTC CASSLGRTGGRVGYEQYF
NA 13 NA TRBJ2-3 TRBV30 TGTGCCTGCGAAAAGGGGGGGGTAGATACGCAGTATTTT CACEKGGVDTQYF
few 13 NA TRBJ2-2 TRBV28 TGTGCCAGCAGTTTGGAGGGTACCGGGGAGCTGTTTTTT CASSLEGTGELFF
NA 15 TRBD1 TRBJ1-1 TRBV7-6 TGTGCCAGCAGCTTAACGCAGGGGGCGAACACTGAAGCTTTCTTT CASSLTQGANTEAFF
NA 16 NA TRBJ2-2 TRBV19 TGTGCCAGCGAACCTCTCGGGACGGGACTCACCGGGGAGCTGTTTTTT CASEPLGTGLTGELFF
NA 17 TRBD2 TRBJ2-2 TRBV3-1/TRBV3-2 TGTGCCAGCAGGCATCTAGCGGGGGCTAAGAACACCGGGGAGCTGTTTTTT CASRHLAGAKNTGELFF
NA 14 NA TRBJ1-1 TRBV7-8 TGTGCCAGCAGCTTAAATCCGGCGGTCACTGAAGCTTTCTTT CASSLNPAVTEAFF
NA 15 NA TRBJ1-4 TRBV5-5 TGTGCCAGCAGCTCTGGCGGGGGGGGAGGTGAAAAACTGTTTTTT CASSSGGGGGEKLFF
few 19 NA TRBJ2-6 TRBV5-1 TGCGCCAGCAGCTCCTCAGGGGTAGGGTACCTCCCTGGGGCCAACGTCCTGACTTTC CASSSSGVGYLPGANVLTF
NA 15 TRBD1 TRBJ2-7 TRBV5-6 TGTGCCAGCAGCTTGCCGGGACAGGGGCGTCGGGAGCAGTACTTC CASSLPGQGRREQYF
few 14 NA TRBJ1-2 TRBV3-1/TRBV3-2 TGTGCCAGCAGCCAAGATCGGACAACTTATGGCTACACCTTC CASSQDRTTYGYTF
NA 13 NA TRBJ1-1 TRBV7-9 TGTGCCAGCAGCTCCCTAGCGGTCACTGAAGCTTTCTTT CASSSLAVTEAFF
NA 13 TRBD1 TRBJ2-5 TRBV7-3 TGTGCCAGCAGCCAGGGACAGGCAGAGACCCAGTACTTC CASSQGQAETQYF
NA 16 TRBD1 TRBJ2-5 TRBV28 TGTGCCAGCAGTTTACGTACAGGGGAGTATCGGGAGACCCAGTACTTC CASSLRTGEYRETQYF
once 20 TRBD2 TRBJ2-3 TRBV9 TGTGCCAGCAGCGGCCCGGGGGGATTTTGGGGTACTCAGGGCACAGATACGCAGTATTTT CASSGPGGFWGTQGTDTQYF
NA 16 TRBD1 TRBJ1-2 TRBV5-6 TGTGCCAGCAGCTTGGGGACAGGGGCCATGATAGGGGGCTACACCTTC CASSLGTGAMIGGYTF
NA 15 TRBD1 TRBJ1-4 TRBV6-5 TGTGCCAGCAGTTACTCACAGGGGGCGGCTGAAAAACTGTTTTTT CASSYSQGAAEKLFF
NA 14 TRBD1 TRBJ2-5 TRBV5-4 TGTGCCAGCAGCTTGGGCGACAGGGGTGAGACCCAGTACTTC CASSLGDRGETQYF
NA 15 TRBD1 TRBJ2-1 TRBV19 TGTGCCAGTAGGGGAACGGGACAGCTCTACAATGAGCAGTTCTTC CASRGTGQLYNEQFF
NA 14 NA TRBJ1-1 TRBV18 TGTGCCAGCTCAGTAGGGTGGGGCGGCACTGAAGCTTTCTTT CASSVGWGGTEAFF
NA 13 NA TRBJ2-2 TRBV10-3 TGTGCCATCAGTGGTTCAGACACCGGGGAGCTGTTTTTT CAISGSDTGELFF
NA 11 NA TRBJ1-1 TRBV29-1 TGCAGCGCCGACAGGACCCGTGAAGCTTTCTTT CSADRTREAFF